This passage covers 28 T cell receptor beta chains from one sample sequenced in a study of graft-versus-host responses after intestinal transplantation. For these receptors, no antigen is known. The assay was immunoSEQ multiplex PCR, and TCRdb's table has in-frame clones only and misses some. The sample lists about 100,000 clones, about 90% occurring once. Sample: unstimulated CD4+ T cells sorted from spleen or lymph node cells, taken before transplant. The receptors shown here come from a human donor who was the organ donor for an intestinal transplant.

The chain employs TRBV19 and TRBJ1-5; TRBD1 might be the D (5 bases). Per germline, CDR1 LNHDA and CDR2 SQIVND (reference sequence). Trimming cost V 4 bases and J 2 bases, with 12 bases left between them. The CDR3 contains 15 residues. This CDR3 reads CASSTPGAGNQPQHF. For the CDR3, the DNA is TGTGCCAGTAGTACCCCTGGGGCTGGCAATCAGCCCCAGCATTTT.

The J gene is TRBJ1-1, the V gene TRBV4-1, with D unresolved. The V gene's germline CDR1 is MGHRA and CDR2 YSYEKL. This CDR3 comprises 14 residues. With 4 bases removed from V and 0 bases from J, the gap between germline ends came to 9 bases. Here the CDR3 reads CASSPGKMNTEAFF. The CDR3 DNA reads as TGCGCCAGCAGCCCGGGAAAAATGAACACTGAAGCTTTCTTT.

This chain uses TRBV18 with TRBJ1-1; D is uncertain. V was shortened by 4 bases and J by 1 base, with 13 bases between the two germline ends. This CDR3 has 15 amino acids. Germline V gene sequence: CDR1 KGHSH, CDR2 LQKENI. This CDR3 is CASSLTLGKNTEAFF. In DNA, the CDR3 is TGTGCCAGCTCACTTACCCTAGGGAAGAACACTGAAGCTTTCTTT.

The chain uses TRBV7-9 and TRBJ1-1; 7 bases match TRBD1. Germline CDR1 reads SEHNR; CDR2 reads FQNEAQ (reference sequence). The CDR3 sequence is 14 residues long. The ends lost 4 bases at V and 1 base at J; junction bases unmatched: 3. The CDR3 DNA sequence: TGTGCCAGCAGCTGGGGGACAGCGAACACTGAAGCTTTCTTT. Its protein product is CASSWGTANTEAFF.

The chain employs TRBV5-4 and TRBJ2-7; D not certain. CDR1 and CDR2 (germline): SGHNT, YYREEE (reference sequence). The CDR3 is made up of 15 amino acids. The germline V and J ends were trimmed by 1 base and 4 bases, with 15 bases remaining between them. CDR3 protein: CASSLKNLRYYEQYF. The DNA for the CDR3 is TGTGCCAGCAGCTTGAAAAACCTCAGGTATTACGAGCAGTACTTC.

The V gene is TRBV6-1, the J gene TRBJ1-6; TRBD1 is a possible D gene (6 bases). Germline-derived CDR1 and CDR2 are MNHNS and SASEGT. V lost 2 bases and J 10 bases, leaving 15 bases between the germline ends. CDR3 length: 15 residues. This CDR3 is CASSEIPTGNSPLHF. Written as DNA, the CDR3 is TGTGCCAGCAGTGAAATTCCAACAGGGAACTCACCCCTCCACTTT.

The CDR3 region is CSATRPPDTQYF. CDR3 in DNA: TGCAGCGCGACTAGACCCCCCGATACGCAGTATTTT. The genes are TRBV29-1 and TRBJ2-3, with D possibly being TRBD2 (6 bases). Trimming cost V 7 bases and J 6 bases, with 14 bases left between them. Germline V gene data show CDR1 as SQVTM and CDR2 as ANQGSEA. CDR3 length: 12 amino acids.

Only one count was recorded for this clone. The CDR3 sequence: CASSSGTGGTGELFF. CDR3 DNA sequence: TGTGCCAGCAGCTCCGGGACAGGGGGCACCGGGGAGCTGTTTTTT. This chain links TRBV7-9 with TRBJ2-2; 11 bases are a match to TRBD1. The junction had 2 bases not matched to a gene; V was cut back by 4 bases and J by 4 bases. In germline, CDR1 is SEHNR, CDR2 FQNEAQ (reference sequence). The CDR3 consists of 15 residues.

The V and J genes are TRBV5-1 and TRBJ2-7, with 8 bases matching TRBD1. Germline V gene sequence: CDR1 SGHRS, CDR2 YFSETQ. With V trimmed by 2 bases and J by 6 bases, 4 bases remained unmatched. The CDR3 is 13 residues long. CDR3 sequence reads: CASSFQGAAEQYF. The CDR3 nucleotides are TGCGCCAGCAGCTTCCAGGGGGCGGCCGAGCAGTACTTC.

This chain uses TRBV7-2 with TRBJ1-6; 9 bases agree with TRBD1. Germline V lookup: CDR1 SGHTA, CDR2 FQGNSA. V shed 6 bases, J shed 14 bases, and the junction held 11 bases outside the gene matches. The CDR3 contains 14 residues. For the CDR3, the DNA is TGTGCCAGCAGAATGGACAGGGGCGGTTTGTCCCTCCACTTT. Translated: CASRMDRGGLSLHF.

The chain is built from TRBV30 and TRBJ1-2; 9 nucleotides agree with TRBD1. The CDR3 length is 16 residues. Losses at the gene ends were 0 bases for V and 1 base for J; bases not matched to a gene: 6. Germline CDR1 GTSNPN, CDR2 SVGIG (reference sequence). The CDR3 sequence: CAWSVQGALYNYGYTF. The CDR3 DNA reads TGTGCCTGGAGTGTACAGGGGGCACTTTATAACTATGGCTACACCTTC.

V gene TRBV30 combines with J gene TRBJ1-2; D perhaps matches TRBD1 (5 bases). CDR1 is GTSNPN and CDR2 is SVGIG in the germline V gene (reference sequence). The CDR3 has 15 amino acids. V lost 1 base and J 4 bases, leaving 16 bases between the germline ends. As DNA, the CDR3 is TGTGCCTGGAGTGAAGTCGCAGGGAAGTTCTATGGCTACACCTTC. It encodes CAWSEVAGKFYGYTF.

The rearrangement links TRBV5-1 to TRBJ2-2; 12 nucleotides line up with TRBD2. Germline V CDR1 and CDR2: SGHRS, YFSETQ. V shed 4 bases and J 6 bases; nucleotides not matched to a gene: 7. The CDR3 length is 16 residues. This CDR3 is CASSKTSGGPAGELFF. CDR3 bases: TGCGCCAGCAGCAAGACTAGCGGGGGCCCTGCCGGGGAGCTGTTTTTT.

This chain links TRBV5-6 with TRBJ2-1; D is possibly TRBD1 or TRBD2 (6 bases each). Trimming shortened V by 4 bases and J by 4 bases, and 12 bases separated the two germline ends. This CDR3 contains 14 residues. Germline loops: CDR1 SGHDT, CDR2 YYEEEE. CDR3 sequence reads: CASSPGGRYNEQFF. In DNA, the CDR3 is TGTGCCAGCAGCCCCGGGGGCCGATACAATGAGCAGTTCTTC.

The CDR3 bases are TGTGCCTGGAGTGTACGGTGGTCAGGAGGAAACACCATATATTTT. Translating gives CAWSVRWSGGNTIYF. This chain connects TRBV30 to TRBJ1-3; D is ambiguous. The CDR3 is 15 residues long. CDR1 and CDR2 (germline): GTSNPN, SVGIG (reference sequence). Trimming cost V 0 bases and J 4 bases, with 13 bases left between them.

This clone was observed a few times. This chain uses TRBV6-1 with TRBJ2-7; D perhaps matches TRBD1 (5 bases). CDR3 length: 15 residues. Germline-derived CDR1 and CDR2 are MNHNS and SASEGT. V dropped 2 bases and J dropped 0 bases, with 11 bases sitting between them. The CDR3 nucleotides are TGTGCCAGCAGTGAATGGGGCAGCAGCTCCTACGAGCAGTACTTC. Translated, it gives CASSEWGSSSYEQYF.

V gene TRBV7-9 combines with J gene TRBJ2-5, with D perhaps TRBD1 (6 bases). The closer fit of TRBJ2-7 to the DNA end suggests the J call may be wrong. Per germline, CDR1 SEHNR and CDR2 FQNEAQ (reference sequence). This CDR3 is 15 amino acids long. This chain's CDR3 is CASSLDTGSIYEQYF. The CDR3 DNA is TGTGCCAGCAGCTTAGATACAGGGTCAATCTACGAGCAGTACTTC.

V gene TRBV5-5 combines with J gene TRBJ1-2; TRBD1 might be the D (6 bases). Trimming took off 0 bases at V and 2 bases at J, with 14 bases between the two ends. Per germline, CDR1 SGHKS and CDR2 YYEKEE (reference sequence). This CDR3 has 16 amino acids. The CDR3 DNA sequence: TGTGCCAGCAGCTTGGGGGGTGGCAGGGGAAACTATGGCTACACCTTC. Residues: CASSLGGGRGNYGYTF.

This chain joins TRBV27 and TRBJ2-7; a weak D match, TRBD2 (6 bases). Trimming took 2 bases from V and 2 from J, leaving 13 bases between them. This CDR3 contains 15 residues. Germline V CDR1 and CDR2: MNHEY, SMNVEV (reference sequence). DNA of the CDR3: TGTGCCAGCAGTTTAGACGGGGGTTTGCCCTACGAGCAGTACTTC. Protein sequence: CASSLDGGLPYEQYF.

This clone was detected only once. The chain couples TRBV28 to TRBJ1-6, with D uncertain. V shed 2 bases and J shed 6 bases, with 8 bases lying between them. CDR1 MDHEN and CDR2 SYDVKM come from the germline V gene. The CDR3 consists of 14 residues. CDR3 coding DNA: TGTGCCAGCAGTTTAGTTTTAGGTAATTCACCCCTCCACTTT. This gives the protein CASSLVLGNSPLHF. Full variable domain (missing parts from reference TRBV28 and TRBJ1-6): DVKVTQSSRYLVKRTGEKVFLECVQDMDHENMFWYRQDPGLGLRLIYFSYDVKMKEKGDIPEGYSVSREKKERFSLILESASTNQTSMYLCASSLVLGNSPLHFGNGTRLTVT.

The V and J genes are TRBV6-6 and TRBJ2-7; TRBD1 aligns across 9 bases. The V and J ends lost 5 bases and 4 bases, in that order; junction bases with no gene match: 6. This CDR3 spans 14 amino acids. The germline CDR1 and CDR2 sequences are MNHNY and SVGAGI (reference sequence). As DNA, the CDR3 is TGTGCCAGCAGTGGGGACAGGGAAGAATACGAGCAGTACTTC. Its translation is CASSGDREEYEQYF.

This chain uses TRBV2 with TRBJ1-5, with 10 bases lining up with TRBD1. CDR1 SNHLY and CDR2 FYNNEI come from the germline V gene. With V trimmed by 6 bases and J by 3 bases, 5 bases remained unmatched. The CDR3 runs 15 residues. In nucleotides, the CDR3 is TGTGCCAGCAGGGGGGACAGGGGATTCAATCAGCCCCAGCATTTT. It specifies CASRGDRGFNQPQHF.

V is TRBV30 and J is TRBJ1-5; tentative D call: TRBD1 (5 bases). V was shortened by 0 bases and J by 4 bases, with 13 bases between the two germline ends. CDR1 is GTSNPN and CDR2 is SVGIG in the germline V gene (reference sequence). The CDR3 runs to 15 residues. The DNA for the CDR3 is TGTGCCTGGAGTGTAAAAGGGACGTGGAATCAGCCCCAGCATTTT. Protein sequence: CAWSVKGTWNQPQHF.

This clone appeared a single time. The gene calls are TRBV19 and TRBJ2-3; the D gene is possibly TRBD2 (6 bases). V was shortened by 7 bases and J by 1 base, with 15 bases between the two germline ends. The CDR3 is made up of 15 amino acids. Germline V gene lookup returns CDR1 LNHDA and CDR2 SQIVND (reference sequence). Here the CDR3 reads CASNRRGGRTDTQYF. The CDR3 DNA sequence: TGTGCCAGTAATCGGCGGGGCGGCCGCACAGATACGCAGTATTTT.

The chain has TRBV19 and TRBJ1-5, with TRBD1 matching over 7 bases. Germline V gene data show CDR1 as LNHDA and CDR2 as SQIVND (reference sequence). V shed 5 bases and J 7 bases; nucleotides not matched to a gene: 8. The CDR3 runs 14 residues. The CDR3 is CASSHRQGWQPQHF. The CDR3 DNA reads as TGTGCCAGTAGTCACAGACAGGGATGGCAGCCCCAGCATTTT. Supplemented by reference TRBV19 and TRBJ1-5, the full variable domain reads DGGITQSPKYLFRKEGQNVTLSCEQNLNHDAMYWYRQDPGQGLRLIYYSQIVNDFQKGDIAEGYSVSREKKESFPLTVTSAQKNPTAFYLCASSHRQGWQPQHFGDGTRLSIL.

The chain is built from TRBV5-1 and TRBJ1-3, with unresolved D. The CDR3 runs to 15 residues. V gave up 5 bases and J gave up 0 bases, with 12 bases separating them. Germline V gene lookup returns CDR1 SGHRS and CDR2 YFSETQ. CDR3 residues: CASRRAEVSGNTIYF. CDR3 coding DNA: TGCGCCAGCAGGAGAGCGGAGGTCTCTGGAAACACCATATATTTT.

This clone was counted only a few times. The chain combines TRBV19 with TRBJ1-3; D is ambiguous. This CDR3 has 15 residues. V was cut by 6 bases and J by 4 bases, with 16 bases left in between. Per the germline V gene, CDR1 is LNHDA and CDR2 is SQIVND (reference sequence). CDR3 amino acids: CASSDLTVIGNTIYF. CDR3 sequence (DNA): TGTGCCAGTAGCGACTTAACAGTAATCGGAAACACCATATATTTT.

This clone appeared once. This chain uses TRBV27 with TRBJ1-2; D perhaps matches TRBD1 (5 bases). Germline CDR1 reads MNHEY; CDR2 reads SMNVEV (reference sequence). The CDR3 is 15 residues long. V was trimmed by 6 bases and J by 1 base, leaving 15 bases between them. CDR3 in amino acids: CASRRGGGINYGYTF. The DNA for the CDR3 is TGTGCCAGCAGACGGGGTGGGGGGATTAACTATGGCTACACCTTC.